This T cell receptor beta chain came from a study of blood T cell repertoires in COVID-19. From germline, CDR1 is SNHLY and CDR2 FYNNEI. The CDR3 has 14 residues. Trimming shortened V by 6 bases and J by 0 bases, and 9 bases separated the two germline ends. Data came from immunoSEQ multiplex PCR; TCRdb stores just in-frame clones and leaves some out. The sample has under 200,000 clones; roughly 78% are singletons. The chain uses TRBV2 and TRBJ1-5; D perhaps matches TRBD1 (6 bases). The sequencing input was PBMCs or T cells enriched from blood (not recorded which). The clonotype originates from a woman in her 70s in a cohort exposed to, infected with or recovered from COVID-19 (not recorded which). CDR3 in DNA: TGTGCCAGCAGAGACAGGTCTAGCAATCAGCCCCAGCATTTT. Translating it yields CASRDRSSNQPQHF.